The rows below give T cell receptor beta chains drawn from one sample of a study of control samples from healthy donors and cancer patients. The assay was immunoSEQ multiplex PCR, and TCRdb's table has in-frame clones only and misses some. The sample shows under 200,000 clones, around 96% of them seen only once. The sequenced sample was blood. All receptors derive from a woman between 40 and 50 years old in good health. CDR3s include the opening cysteine and the closing phenylalanine or tryptophan. The D gene is left open where the match is weak. A row's size may be missing; if present it is once, few, many or a size class.

j_call v_call cdr3_length d_call clone_size cdr3_aa cdr3_nt
TRBJ1-3 TRBV19 15 . . CASSSPGFSGNTIYF TGTGCCAGTAGCTCCCCAGGATTCTCTGGAAACACCATATATTTT
TRBJ2-7 TRBV7-9 15 . . CASSLASLGLHEQYF TGTGCCAGCAGCTTAGCGAGTCTAGGGCTCCACGAGCAGTACTTC
TRBJ1-2 TRBV6-1 15 . once CASSDTASPNYGYTF TGTGCCAGCAGTGATACAGCTAGCCCTAACTATGGCTACACCTTC
TRBJ2-7 TRBV29-1 12 . . CSVVEGYDEQYF TGCAGCGTTGTGGAGGGGTACGACGAGCAGTACTTC
TRBJ2-3 TRBV3-1/TRBV3-2 14 . . CASSQGVIPDTQYF TGTGCCAGCAGCCAAGGGGTGATCCCAGATACGCAGTATTTT
TRBJ2-7 TRBV6-2/TRBV6-3 14 . . CASSYSGALGEQYF TGTGCCAGCAGTTACTCCGGGGCGCTCGGGGAGCAGTACTTC
TRBJ1-1 TRBV2 10 . . CASSYTEAFF TGTGCCAGCAGTTACACTGAAGCTTTCTTT
TRBJ1-1 TRBV7-2 14 . . CASRRGTEWTEAFF TGTGCCAGCCGCAGGGGAACCGAATGGACTGAAGCTTTCTTT
TRBJ1-2 TRBV6-2/TRBV6-3 12 . . CASSLSYYGYTF TGTGCCAGCAGTCTTTCCTACTATGGCTACACCTTC
TRBJ1-1 TRBV21-1 16 . . CASPQGAPVWSTEAFF TGTGCCAGTCCACAGGGGGCGCCGGTTTGGAGCACTGAAGCTTTCTTT
TRBJ1-5 TRBV12-3/TRBV12-4 13 . . CASRKGKDQPQHF TGTGCCAGCAGAAAAGGGAAGGATCAGCCCCAGCATTTT
TRBJ2-5 TRBV6-2/TRBV6-3 17 TRBD1 . CASSPTGTGAKEETQYF TGTGCCAGCAGCCCTACCGGGACAGGGGCGAAAGAAGAGACCCAGTACTTC
TRBJ1-1 TRBV7-9 14 . . CASSLREGNTEAFF TGTGCCAGCAGCTTAAGGGAGGGGAACACTGAAGCTTTCTTT
TRBJ1-2 TRBV2 13 . . CASSEGSGYGYTF TGTGCCAGCAGTGAAGGGTCCGGCTATGGCTACACCTTC
TRBJ2-7 TRBV12-5 14 . few CASGLGPPIVEQYF TGTGCTAGTGGTTTGGGACCCCCAATTGTCGAGCAGTACTTC
TRBJ2-5 TRBV6-5 15 TRBD1 . CASSSPGQGRETQYF TGTGCCAGCAGTTCCCCGGGACAGGGAAGGGAGACCCAGTACTTC
TRBJ1-1 TRBV28 14 . . CASSSHRVNTEAFF TGTGCCAGCAGTTCCCACAGGGTGAACACTGAAGCTTTCTTT
TRBJ2-3 TRBV7-2 15 TRBD1 . CASRKDRGGADTQYF TGTGCCAGCAGAAAAGACAGGGGAGGTGCAGATACGCAGTATTTT